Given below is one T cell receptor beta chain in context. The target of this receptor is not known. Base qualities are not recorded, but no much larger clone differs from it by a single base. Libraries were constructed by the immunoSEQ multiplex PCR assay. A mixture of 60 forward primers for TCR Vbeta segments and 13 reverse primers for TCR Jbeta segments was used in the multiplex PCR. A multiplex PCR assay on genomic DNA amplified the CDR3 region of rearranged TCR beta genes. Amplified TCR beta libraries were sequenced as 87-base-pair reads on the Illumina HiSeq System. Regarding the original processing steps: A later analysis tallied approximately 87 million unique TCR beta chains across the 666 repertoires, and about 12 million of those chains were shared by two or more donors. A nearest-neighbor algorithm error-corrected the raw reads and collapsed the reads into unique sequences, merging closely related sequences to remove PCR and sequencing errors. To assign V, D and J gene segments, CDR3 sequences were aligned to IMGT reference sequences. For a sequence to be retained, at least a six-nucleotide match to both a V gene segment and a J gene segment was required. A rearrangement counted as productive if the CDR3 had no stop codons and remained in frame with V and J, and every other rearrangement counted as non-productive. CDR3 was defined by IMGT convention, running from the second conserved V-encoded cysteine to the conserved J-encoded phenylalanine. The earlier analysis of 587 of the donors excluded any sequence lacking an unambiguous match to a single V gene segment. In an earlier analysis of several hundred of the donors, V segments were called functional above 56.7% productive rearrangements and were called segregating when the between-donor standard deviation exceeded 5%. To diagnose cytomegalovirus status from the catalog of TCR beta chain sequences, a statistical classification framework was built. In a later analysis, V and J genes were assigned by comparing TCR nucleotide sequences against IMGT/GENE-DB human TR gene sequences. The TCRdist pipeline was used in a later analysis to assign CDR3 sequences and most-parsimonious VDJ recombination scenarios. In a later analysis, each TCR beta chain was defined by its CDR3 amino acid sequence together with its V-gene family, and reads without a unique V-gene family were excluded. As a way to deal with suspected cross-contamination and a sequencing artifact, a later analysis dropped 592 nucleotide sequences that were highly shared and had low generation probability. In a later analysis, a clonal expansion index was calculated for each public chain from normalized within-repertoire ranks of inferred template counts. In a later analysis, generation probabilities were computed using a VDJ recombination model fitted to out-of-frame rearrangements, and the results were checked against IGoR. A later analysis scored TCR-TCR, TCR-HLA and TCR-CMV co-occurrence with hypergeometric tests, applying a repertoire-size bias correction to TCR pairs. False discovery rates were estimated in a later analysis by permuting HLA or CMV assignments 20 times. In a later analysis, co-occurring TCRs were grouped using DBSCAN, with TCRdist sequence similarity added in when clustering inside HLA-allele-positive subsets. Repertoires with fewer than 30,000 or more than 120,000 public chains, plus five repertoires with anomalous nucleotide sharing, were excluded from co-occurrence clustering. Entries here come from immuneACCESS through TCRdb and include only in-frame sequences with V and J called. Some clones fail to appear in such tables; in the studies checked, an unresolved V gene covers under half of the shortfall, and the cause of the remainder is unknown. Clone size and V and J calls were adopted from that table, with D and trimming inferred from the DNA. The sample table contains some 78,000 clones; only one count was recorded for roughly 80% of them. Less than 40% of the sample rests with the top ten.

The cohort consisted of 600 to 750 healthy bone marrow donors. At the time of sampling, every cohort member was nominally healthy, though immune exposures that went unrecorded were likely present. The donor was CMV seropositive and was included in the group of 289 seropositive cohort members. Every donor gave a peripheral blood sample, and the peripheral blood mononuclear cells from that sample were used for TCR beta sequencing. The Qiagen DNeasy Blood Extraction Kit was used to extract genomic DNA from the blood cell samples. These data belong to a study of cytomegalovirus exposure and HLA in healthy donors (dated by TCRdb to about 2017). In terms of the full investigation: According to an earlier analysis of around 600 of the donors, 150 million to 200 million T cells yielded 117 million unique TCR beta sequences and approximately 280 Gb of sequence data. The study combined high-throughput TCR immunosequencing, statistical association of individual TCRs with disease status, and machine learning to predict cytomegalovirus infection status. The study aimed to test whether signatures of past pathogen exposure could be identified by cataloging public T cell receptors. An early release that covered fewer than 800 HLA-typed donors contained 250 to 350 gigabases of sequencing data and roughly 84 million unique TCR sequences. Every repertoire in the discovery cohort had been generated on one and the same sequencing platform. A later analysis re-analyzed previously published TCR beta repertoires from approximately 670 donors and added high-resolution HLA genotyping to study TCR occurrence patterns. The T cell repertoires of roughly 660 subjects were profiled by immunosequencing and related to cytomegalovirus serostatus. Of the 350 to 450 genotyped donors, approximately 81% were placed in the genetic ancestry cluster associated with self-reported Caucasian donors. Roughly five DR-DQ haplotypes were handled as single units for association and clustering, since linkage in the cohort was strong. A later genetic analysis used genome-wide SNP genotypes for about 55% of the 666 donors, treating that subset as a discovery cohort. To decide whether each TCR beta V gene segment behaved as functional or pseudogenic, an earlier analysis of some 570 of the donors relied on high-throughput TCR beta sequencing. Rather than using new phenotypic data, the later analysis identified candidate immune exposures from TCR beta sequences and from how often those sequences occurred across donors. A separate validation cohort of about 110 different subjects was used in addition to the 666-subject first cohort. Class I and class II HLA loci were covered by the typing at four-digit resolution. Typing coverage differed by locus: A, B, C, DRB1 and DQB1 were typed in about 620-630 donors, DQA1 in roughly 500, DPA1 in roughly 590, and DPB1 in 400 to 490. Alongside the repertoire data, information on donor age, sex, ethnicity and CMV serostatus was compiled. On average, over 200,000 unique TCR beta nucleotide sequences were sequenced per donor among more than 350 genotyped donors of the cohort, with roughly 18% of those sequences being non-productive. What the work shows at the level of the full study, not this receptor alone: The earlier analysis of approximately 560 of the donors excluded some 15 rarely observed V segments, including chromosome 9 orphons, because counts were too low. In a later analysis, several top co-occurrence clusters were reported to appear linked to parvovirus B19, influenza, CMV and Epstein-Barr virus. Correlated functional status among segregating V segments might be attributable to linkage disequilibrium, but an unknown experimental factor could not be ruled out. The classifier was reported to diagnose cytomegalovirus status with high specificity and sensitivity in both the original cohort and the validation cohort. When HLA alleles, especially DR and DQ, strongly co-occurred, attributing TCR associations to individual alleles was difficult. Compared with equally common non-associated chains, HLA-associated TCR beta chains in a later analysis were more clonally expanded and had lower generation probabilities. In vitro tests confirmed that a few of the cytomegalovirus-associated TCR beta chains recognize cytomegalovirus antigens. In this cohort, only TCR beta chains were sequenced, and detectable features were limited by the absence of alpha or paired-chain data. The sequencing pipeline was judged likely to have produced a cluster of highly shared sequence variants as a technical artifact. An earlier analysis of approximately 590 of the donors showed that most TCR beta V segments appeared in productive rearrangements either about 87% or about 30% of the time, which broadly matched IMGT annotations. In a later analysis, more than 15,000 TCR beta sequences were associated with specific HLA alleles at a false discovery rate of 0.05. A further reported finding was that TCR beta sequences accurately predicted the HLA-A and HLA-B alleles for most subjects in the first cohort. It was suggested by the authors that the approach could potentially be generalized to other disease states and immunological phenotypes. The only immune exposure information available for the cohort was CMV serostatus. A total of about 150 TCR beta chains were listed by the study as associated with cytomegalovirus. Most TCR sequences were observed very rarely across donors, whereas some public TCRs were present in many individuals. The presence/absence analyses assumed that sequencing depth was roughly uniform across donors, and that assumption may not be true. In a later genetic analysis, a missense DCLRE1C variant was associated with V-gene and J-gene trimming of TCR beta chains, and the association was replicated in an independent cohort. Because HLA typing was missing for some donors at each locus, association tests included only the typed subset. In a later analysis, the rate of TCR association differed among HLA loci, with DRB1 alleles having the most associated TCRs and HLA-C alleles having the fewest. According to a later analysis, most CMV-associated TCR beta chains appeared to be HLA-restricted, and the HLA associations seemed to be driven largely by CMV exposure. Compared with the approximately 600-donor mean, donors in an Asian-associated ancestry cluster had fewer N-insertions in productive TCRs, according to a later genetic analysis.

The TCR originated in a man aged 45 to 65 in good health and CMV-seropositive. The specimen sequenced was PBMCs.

The DNA sequence follows: TGTGCCAGCAGTTATAGACGGGGGGAGACCCAGTACTTC. Its translation is CASSYRRGETQYF. This chain is built from TRBV6-1 and TRBJ2-5, with TRBD2 as a weak D call on 6 bases. V loses 5 bases, J loses 5 bases, and the germline ends lie 12 bases apart. The CDR3 goes from the cysteine to the phenylalanine over 13 residues. Just CDR3 DNA is preserved here, 39 bases in frame from base 1. Reading the germline V gene gives CDR1 MNHNS and CDR2 SASEGT.